This T cell receptor (beta chain) was captured in a study of Ad26.COV2.S vaccination and SARS-CoV-2 variants. TCRdb keeps only in-frame clones here, not all; method: immunoSEQ multiplex PCR. The sample holds about 350,000 clones; about 89% are singletons and the top ten take around 5.3%. The treatment denotes: about 20 received Ad26.COV2.S at low or high dose, single or two shots; about 5 received placebo; per-sample allocation not given. Samples were taken on day 63 after the first vaccine or placebo injection. Material: peripheral blood, obtained in a trial of Ad26.COV2.S vaccine versus placebo. The sequence came from a person aged 18-60 years who received the Ad26.COV2.S COVID-19 vaccine or a placebo.

Here the CDR3 reads CSVTGVALSYNEQFF. The CDR3 nucleotides read TGCAGCGTCACAGGGGTCGCCCTCTCCTACAATGAGCAGTTCTTC. This chain joins TRBV29-1 and TRBJ2-1, with 7 bases lining up with TRBD1. Trimming removed 6 bases from V and 0 bases from J; junction bases left unmatched: 8. The CDR3 contains 15 residues. Germline V lookup: CDR1 SQVTM, CDR2 ANQGSEA.